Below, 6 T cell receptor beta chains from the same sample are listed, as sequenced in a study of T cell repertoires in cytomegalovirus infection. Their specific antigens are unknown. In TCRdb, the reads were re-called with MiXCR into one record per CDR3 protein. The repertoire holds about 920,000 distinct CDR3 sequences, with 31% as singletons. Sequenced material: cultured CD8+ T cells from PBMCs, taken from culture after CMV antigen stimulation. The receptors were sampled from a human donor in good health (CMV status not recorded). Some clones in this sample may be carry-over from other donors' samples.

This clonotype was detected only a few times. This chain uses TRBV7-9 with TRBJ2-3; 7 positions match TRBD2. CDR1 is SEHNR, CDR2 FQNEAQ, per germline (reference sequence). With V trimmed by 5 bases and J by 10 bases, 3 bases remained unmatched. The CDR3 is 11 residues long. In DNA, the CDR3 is TGTGCCAGCAGCCCGGGAGGTTCGCAGTATTTT. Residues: CASSPGGSQYF.

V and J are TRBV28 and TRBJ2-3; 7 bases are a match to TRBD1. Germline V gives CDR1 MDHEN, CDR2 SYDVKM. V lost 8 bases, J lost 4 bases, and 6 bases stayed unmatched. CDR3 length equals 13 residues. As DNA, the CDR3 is TGTGCCAGCGAGACAGGGTTAGCAGATACGCAGTATTTT. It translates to CASETGLADTQYF.

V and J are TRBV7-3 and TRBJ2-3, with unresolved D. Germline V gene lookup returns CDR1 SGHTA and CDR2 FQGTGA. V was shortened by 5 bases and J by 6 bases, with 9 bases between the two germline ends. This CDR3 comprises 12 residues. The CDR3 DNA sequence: TGTGCCAGCAGCCCTACTAAGGATACGCAGTATTTT. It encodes CASSPTKDTQYF. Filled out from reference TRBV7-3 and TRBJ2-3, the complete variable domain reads GAGVSQTPSNKVTEKGKYVELRCDPISGHTALYWYRQSLGQGPEFLIYFQGTGAADDSGLPNDRFFAVRPEGSVSTLKIQRTERGDSAVYLCASSPTKDTQYFGPGTRLTVL.

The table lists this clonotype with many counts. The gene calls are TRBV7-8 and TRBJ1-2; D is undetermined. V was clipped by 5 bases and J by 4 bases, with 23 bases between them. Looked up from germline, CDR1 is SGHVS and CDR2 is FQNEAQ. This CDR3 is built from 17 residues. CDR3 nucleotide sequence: TGTGCCAGCAGCCCGACCGGAATGTCGGTGTTCGGCTATGGCTACACCTTC. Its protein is CASSPTGMSVFGYGYTF.

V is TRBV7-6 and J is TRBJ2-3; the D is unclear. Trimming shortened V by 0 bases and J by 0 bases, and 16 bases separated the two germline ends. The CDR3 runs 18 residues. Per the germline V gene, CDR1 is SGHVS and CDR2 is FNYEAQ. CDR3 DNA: TGTGCCAGCAGCTTAGCCCCGACTGGCGTCGCTAGCACAGATACGCAGTATTTT. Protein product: CASSLAPTGVASTDTQYF.

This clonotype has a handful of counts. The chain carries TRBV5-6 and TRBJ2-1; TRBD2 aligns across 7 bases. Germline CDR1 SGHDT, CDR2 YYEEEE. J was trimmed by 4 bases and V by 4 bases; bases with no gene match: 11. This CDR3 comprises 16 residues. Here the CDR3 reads CASSPLGGGIYNEQFF. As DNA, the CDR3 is TGTGCCAGCAGCCCTTTGGGGGGGGGTATATACAATGAGCAGTTCTTC.